This note documents a single TCR beta chain sequence. The clone's antigen remains unknown. Base qualities were left out, and no much larger clone turns up one base away. TCRbeta CDR3 regions were amplified from genomic DNA by means of the immunoSEQ Assay, a bias-controlled multiplex PCR. Processing in the source paper ran as follows. The number of nucleated cells in each sample was estimated by amplification of reference gene primers within the assay. To quantify the absolute abundance of each unique TCRbeta CDR3 rearrangement, sequence reads were collapsed and filtered. For each sample, productive Simpson clonality was calculated by taking the square root of Simpson's diversity index across productive rearrangements. In its TCRdb copy, this immuneACCESS table keeps in-frame sequences only and misses some clones. Where compared with another copy, unresolved V genes explain less than half of these, and the others have no known cause. The V and J calls and clone size are taken from that table; D and trimming were inferred from the DNA. The sample table contains roughly 340,000 clones; only one count was recorded for almost 90% of them. The ten largest clonotypes hold 7.3% of the sample.

This entry belongs to a study of blood T cell repertoires in COVID-19 (dated by TCRdb to 2020 to 2022). As for the study more broadly: The collaborator samples originated in the United States, Italy and Spain and spanned the acute and convalescent phases of COVID-19. A de-identified subject ID, COVID-19 status, age in years and sex were almost always included in the sample metadata. Samples were obtained from the ongoing ImmuneRACE study (first 160 participants) and from about 1,300 subjects provided by 6 global collaborators. The prospective study material was composed of cDNA or gDNA derived from T cells, B-cell-depleted T cells, or PBMCs. The repertoires were made available in a free public database intended to serve as a resource for research on the immune response to SARS-CoV-2. Deeply sampled blood TCRbeta repertoires from subjects exposed to, actively infected with, or recovered from COVID-19 were included in the dataset. Where HLA class I and class II types were available, the types were taken from metadata supplied by the sample provider, not from assay-based typing. The full study reports these points: The amount of clinical and demographic metadata varied by source and participant and was provided uncurated.

In Seattle, one collaborating source enrolled patients while the infection was active and tracked those patients longitudinally over the course of disease. Collaborating institutions collected whole blood in K2EDTA tubes following their own protocols. For TCRbeta analysis, collaborators shipped samples in one of three forms: frozen whole blood, isolated PBMCs, or DNA extracted from either of those sample types. For CDR1 and CDR2, the germline V gene lists KGHDR and SFDVKD. From cysteine to phenylalanine, the CDR3 is 13 amino acids long. The only DNA kept is the CDR3, 39 bases in frame from the first base. V ends up 12 bases short and J 4 bases short, with an unmatched junction base count of 8.

The chain links TRBV24-1 with TRBJ2-3, with 8 bases aligning to TRBD2. The specimen sequenced was peripheral blood. This clonotype was obtained from a woman between 65 and 79 years old with COVID-19, enrolled during active disease. The CDR3 protein: CASGGAGADTQYF. At the DNA level, the sequence is TGTGCCTCCGGGGGGGCCGGGGCAGATACGCAGTATTTT.